Listed below are T cell receptor beta chains from one sample, sequenced in a study of T cell responses to AZD1222 COVID-19 vaccine. TCRdb's table, derived via immunoSEQ multiplex PCR, lists solely in-frame clones and lacks some. This sample yields 20,000 to 30,000 clones, of which 80% to 90% are seen a single time; under 35% belongs to the top ten. The sample consisted of peripheral blood, taken 28 days after the second AZD1222 dose. These receptors came from an adult who received the AZD1222 COVID-19 vaccine. CDR3s leave out the opening cysteine and the closing phenylalanine or tryptophan.

TRBJ2-2 TRBV4-1 ASSQVWSTGELF
TRBJ1-5 TRBV28 ASSSTGGGQPQH
TRBJ2-7 TRBV7-2 ASSSPPRYEQY
TRBJ2-1 TRBV25-1 ASSERSQEVYNEQF
TRBJ2-7 TRBV5-1 ASSLGLAGAYEQY
TRBJ2-2 TRBV6-4 ASSDLDRGGELF
TRBJ2-7 TRBV11-3 ASSLGVGTGDEQY
TRBJ1-5 TRBV5-4 ASSLDGDQPQH
TRBJ1-1 TRBV5-4 ASSFDRNMNTEAF
TRBJ2-1 TRBV27 ASSNRGEQF
TRBJ2-7 TRBV11-2 ASSLRYGSSYEQY
TRBJ2-7 TRBV2 ASGMGVEQY
TRBJ2-1 TRBV6-4 ASSDGTGHNEQF
TRBJ2-3 TRBV27 ASRPDLAGSTDTQY
TRBJ1-1 TRBV11-1 ASSSQDTEAF
TRBJ1-5 TRBV6-5 ASEQGSGNQPQH
TRBJ2-7 TRBV3-1/TRBV3-2 ASSQTGLAGFDEQY
TRBJ2-3 TRBV7-6 ASSLGGLGASTDTQY
TRBJ2-5 TRBV3-1/TRBV3-2 ASSQGASSGRRETQY
TRBJ1-6 TRBV28 ASSVGQGVDNSPLH
TRBJ1-1 TRBV5-3 ASLRPNTEAF
TRBJ2-7 TRBV6-2/TRBV6-3 ASSYSASGSLEQY
TRBJ1-4 TRBV28 ASSSPGTPAYEKLF
TRBJ2-2 TRBV7-6 ASSLARGGNTGELF
TRBJ1-1 TRBV11-2 ASSLVGGRTSAF
TRBJ2-3 TRBV5-1 ASSLSSGGGDTQY